The present T cell receptor beta chain was sequenced within a study of cytomegalovirus exposure and HLA in healthy donors. Primers for the PCR totalled 60 Vbeta and 13 Jbeta. Assay: immunoSEQ multiplex PCR; the TCRdb copy retains only in-frame clones and omits some. The sample records about 160,000 clones, around 76% being singletons. This CDR3 is 15 amino acids long. Germline trimming cut 4 bases from V and 0 bases from J; bases unmatched to any gene: 3. Germline-derived CDR1 and CDR2 are KGHSH and LQKENI. This clone was seen once. Sequenced material: PBMCs. V and J are TRBV18 and TRBJ1-3; 7 nucleotides agree with TRBD1. The source of this sequence is a female donor in good health and CMV-seronegative. CDR3 sequence: CASSQDRTSGNTIYF. The CDR3 DNA reads as TGTGCCAGCTCACAGGACAGGACCTCTGGAAACACCATATATTTT.